Each of the 20 T cell receptor beta chains below was sequenced from the same sample in a study of shared clonotypes between healthy human individuals. Profiling relied on immunoSEQ multiplex PCR, and the TCRdb table lists in-frame clones only, not all of them. This table holds about 2.3 million clones, roughly 93% found once. Sequencing used naive CD4+ T cells from PBMCs. The subset: CD45RA+ positively selected. Receptor source: a man aged 18 to 30 in good health. Some clones in this sample may be carry-over from other donors' samples.

V and J are TRBV28 and TRBJ2-3; TRBD1 agrees at 7 bases. CDR3 length: 18 residues. In germline, CDR1 is MDHEN, CDR2 SYDVKM. Losses at the gene ends were 5 bases for V and 0 bases for J; bases not matched to a gene: 14. The CDR3 here is CASSVGGAGLLSTDTQYF. The CDR3 nucleotides read TGTGCCAGCAGTGTAGGGGGCGCGGGTCTTTTAAGCACAGATACGCAGTATTTT. Together with reference TRBV28 and TRBJ2-3, the CDR3 gives the full variable domain: DVKVTQSSRYLVKRTGEKVFLECVQDMDHENMFWYRQDPGLGLRLIYFSYDVKMKEKGDIPEGYSVSREKKERFSLILESASTNQTSMYLCASSVGGAGLLSTDTQYFGPGTRLTVL.

This chain connects TRBV28 to TRBJ1-3, with TRBD1 matching 7 bases. Per germline, CDR1 MDHEN and CDR2 SYDVKM. The CDR3 has 17 residues. Trimming cost V 5 bases and J 3 bases; bases outside gene matches: 13. The CDR3 bases are TGTGCCAGCAGTCAAAAACAGGGAAGGGGGCATGGAAACACCATATATTTT. It yields the protein CASSQKQGRGHGNTIYF.

The chain couples TRBV2 to TRBJ2-7; TRBD2 aligns across 12 bases. V lost 4 bases and J lost 3; bases outside the gene matches: 7. The germline V gene has CDR1 SNHLY and CDR2 FYNNEI. CDR3 size: 16 residues. The CDR3 protein is CASSARLAGVLYEQYF. CDR3 DNA sequence: TGTGCCAGCAGTGCCCGACTAGCGGGAGTTCTCTACGAGCAGTACTTC. Based on the CDR3 plus reference TRBV2 and TRBJ2-7, the full variable domain is EPEVTQTPSHQVTQMGQEVILRCVPISNHLYFYWYRQILGQKVEFLVSFYNNEISEKSEIFDDQFSVERPDGSNFTLKIRSTKLEDSAMYFCASSARLAGVLYEQYFGPGTRLTVT.

The gene calls are TRBV4-3 and TRBJ1-1; possible D gene TRBD1, 6 bases. The CDR3 has 15 amino acids. The germline V gene encodes CDR1 LGHNA and CDR2 YSLEER. Trimming pared 1 base from V and 7 bases from J, leaving 16 bases between. In DNA, the CDR3 is TGCGCCAGCAGCCAAGCGACAGGCCTTCCCCATGAAGCTTTCTTT. This codes for CASSQATGLPHEAFF.

The genes are TRBV28 and TRBJ2-7; D might be TRBD1 (6 bases). The germline V gene has CDR1 MDHEN and CDR2 SYDVKM. Trimming stripped 4 bases from V and 1 base from J, with 11 bases between. The CDR3 runs 14 residues. The CDR3 nucleotides are TGTGCCAGCAGTTCACAGGGTTGGTCCTACGAGCAGTACTTC. Amino acids: CASSSQGWSYEQYF. The full variable domain, in which reference TRBV28 and TRBJ2-7 provide the parts outside the CDR3, is DVKVTQSSRYLVKRTGEKVFLECVQDMDHENMFWYRQDPGLGLRLIYFSYDVKMKEKGDIPEGYSVSREKKERFSLILESASTNQTSMYLCASSSQGWSYEQYFGPGTRLTVT.

The V gene is TRBV7-2, the J gene TRBJ1-5; D unresolved. V shed 4 bases and J shed 6 bases, with 10 bases lying between them. The CDR3 contains 13 residues. Germline CDR1 is SGHTA and CDR2 is FQGNSA. The CDR3 loop is CASSSGYSQPQHF. As DNA, the CDR3 is TGTGCCAGCAGCTCCGGGTACAGTCAGCCCCAGCATTTT.

Comments on this clone: Germline and junction disagree at one end, which may indicate a read error. V and J are TRBV5-1 and TRBJ1-1; possible D gene TRBD1, 6 bases. This CDR3 spans 14 amino acids. Germline V gene data show CDR1 as SGHRS and CDR2 as YFSETQ. The CDR3 spells CASSLATGRTETFF. CDR3 bases: TGCGCCAGCAGCTTGGCCACAGGGAGGACTGAAACTTTCTTT.

This clone was seen only once. The chain has TRBV2 and TRBJ2-1; D ambiguous. CDR3 length: 15 residues. CDR1 is SNHLY, CDR2 FYNNEI, per germline. Trimming removed 5 bases at V and 0 bases at J, with 11 bases between. The CDR3 DNA sequence: TGTGCCAGCAGTTTTAGACTCTTCTCCTACAATGAGCAGTTCTTC. Its protein product is CASSFRLFSYNEQFF. Combining the CDR3 with reference TRBV2 and TRBJ2-1 gives the whole variable domain EPEVTQTPSHQVTQMGQEVILRCVPISNHLYFYWYRQILGQKVEFLVSFYNNEISEKSEIFDDQFSVERPDGSNFTLKIRSTKLEDSAMYFCASSFRLFSYNEQFFGPGTRLTVL.

V usage is TRBV27 and J usage is TRBJ2-5; perhaps TRBD1 as D (6 bases). CDR3 size: 14 residues. Trimming left V 8 bases short and J 5 bases short, with 18 bases between. Germline V gene data show CDR1 as MNHEY and CDR2 as SMNVEV (reference sequence). The CDR3 DNA is TGTGCCAGCCATCAGACAGGCCGCCGGGAGACCCAGTACTTC. This gives the protein CASHQTGRRETQYF.

The chain has TRBV2 and TRBJ1-1; maybe TRBD1 (6 bases). Trimming removed 9 bases at V and 0 bases at J, with 11 bases between. This CDR3 is 13 amino acids long. Germline CDR1 reads SNHLY; CDR2 reads FYNNEI. The CDR3 bases are TGTGCCAGTTACAGGGATATGAACACTGAAGCTTTCTTT. Translating gives CASYRDMNTEAFF.

V and J are TRBV27 and TRBJ1-1, with 7 bases that match TRBD1. The germline V gene encodes CDR1 MNHEY and CDR2 SMNVEV (reference sequence). The V and J ends lost 2 bases and 0 bases, in that order; junction bases with no gene match: 0. The CDR3 is made up of 14 amino acids. The CDR3: CASSLTGVNTEAFF. The CDR3 nucleotides read TGTGCCAGCAGTTTAACAGGGGTGAACACTGAAGCTTTCTTT.

A word on this clone: Different DNA sequences within this sample yield the same CDR3. The chain links TRBV7-9 to TRBJ2-1; 9 bases fit TRBD1. With V trimmed by 3 bases and J by 2 bases, 2 bases remained unmatched. CDR3 length equals 15 residues. From germline, CDR1 is SEHNR and CDR2 FQNEAQ (reference sequence). CDR3 sequence reads: CASSLDRGAYNEQFF. The CDR3 nucleotides read TGTGCCAGCAGCTTGGACAGGGGAGCCTACAATGAGCAGTTCTTC.

Of note for this clone: Other nucleotide sequences in the sample specify the same CDR3. This chain joins TRBV10-3 and TRBJ1-5; D is unclear. There are 14 residues in the CDR3. V was pared by 0 bases and J by 3 bases, with 6 bases between. Looked up from germline, CDR1 is ENHRY and CDR2 is SYGVKD. The CDR3 reads CAISESTANQPQHF. The CDR3 DNA sequence: TGTGCCATCAGTGAGTCGACGGCCAATCAGCCCCAGCATTTT.

The chain combines TRBV2 with TRBJ1-1, with 7 bases lining up with TRBD1. This CDR3 spans 14 amino acids. V trimming: 10 bases; J trimming: 4 bases; junction bases outside the gene matches: 12. CDR1 is SNHLY, CDR2 FYNNEI, per germline. DNA for the CDR3: TGTGCCACCTTAAGAGACAGGGATCTCACTGAAGCTTTCTTT. Translating it yields CATLRDRDLTEAFF. The variable domain in full, with the rest retrieved from reference TRBV2 and TRBJ1-1, is EPEVTQTPSHQVTQMGQEVILRCVPISNHLYFYWYRQILGQKVEFLVSFYNNEISEKSEIFDDQFSVERPDGSNFTLKIRSTKLEDSAMYFCATLRDRDLTEAFFGQGTRLTVV.

CDR3 sequence: CASSLGAASNYGYTF. In DNA, the CDR3 is TGTGCCAGCAGTTTAGGGGCAGCCTCTAACTATGGCTACACCTTC. The chain employs TRBV27 and TRBJ1-2; D possibly corresponds to TRBD1 (5 bases). Per germline, CDR1 MNHEY and CDR2 SMNVEV (reference sequence). The CDR3 totals 15 residues. Deletions cut 2 bases from V and 0 bases from J, with 10 bases between.

The chain employs TRBV10-3 and TRBJ1-5; maybe TRBD1 (5 bases). CDR3 length: 11 amino acids. Between the trimmed V and J ends, which lost 4 bases and 14 bases, there was a span of 12 bases. Looked up from germline, CDR1 is ENHRY and CDR2 is SYGVKD. CDR3 protein: CAISVSGRKHF. CDR3 nucleotides: TGTGCCATCAGTGTATCAGGGAGGAAGCATTTT.

V and J are TRBV19 and TRBJ1-4, with TRBD1 as a possible D gene (5 bases). V gave up 7 bases and J gave up 2 bases, with 11 bases separating them. The CDR3 contains 14 residues. CDR1 LNHDA and CDR2 SQIVND come from the germline V gene (reference sequence). The CDR3 DNA is TGTGCCAGTAAAAGACGGGGCACTAATGAAAAACTGTTTTTT. It codes for CASKRRGTNEKLFF.

The rearrangement links TRBV7-9 to TRBJ2-1; 8 bases line up with TRBD2. Trimming removed 5 bases from V and 8 bases from J; junction bases left unmatched: 8. The CDR3 length is 14 residues. Germline values: CDR1 SEHNR, CDR2 FQNEAQ (reference sequence). The CDR3 reads CASSVPGLVHEQFF. CDR3 sequence (DNA): TGTGCCAGCAGCGTTCCGGGACTAGTTCATGAGCAGTTCTTC.

As for this clone: Different DNA sequences within this sample yield the same CDR3. The rearrangement uses TRBV7-2 and TRBJ2-1; no clear D. CDR3 length: 15 amino acids. Germline CDR1 SGHTA, CDR2 FQGNSA. Deletions cut 1 base from V and 0 bases from J, with 7 bases between. CDR3 sequence (DNA): TGTGCCAGCAGCTTAGGGGGAAACTCCTACAATGAGCAGTTCTTC. Translated, it gives CASSLGGNSYNEQFF.

V gene TRBV1 combines with J gene TRBJ2-7; the D call of TRBD1 is as the table states it, not checked on the DNA. TRBV1 is labeled a pseudogene. This CDR3 is built from 16 residues. CDR3 nucleotides: TGCACCAGCAGCCACCCTCCCGGGACAGGGGTTGCCGAGCAGTACTTC. Translation: CTSSHPPGTGVAEQYF.